The 2 T cell receptor beta chains reported below all come from one sample, sequenced in a study of blood T cell repertoires in COVID-19. Libraries were prepared by immunoSEQ multiplex PCR; TCRdb keeps only in-frame clonotypes and omits some of them. The table records about 170,000 clones, around four fifths of them present only once. Sequenced material: peripheral blood. These receptors originate from an older woman with COVID-19, enrolled during active disease.

The chain combines TRBV27 with TRBJ1-2; a possible D gene is TRBD1 (5 bases). The V end lost 6 bases, the J end lost 2 bases, and 10 bases lay between the germline ends. Germline CDR1 is MNHEY and CDR2 is SMNVEV (reference sequence). The CDR3 runs to 13 residues. The CDR3 bases are TGTGCCAGCAGAAGGGGCGCCAACTATGGCTACACCTTC. Translating it yields CASRRGANYGYTF.

The rearrangement links TRBV3-1 (or the pseudogene TRBV3-2) to TRBJ1-1, with TRBD1 matching over 8 bases. The CDR3 is made up of 15 amino acids. After removal of 4 bases from V and 7 bases from J, the junction contained 11 bases not matched to a gene. Germline V gene data show CDR1 as LGHDT and CDR2 as YNNKEL (reference sequence). CDR3 amino acids: CASSLNRDRNDEAFF. DNA of the CDR3: TGTGCCAGCAGCCTTAACCGGGACAGGAACGATGAAGCTTTCTTT.